This section outlines one T cell receptor (beta chain) sequence together with its context. The same CDR3 also results from other DNA sequences found in this sample. The data were taken from a study of blood T cell repertoires in COVID-19. Overall study: Samples came from the United States, Italy and Spain, spanning acute and convalescent COVID-19.

The repertoire was sequenced with immunoSEQ multiplex PCR; TCRdb's copy has only in-frame clones and lacks some. The sample lists a few hundred thousand clones; around nine tenths were seen once. V was pared by 4 bases and J by 4 bases, with 4 bases of the junction left unmatched. The length of the CDR3 is 15 residues. In germline, CDR1 is MNHEY, CDR2 SVGAGI. The specimen was peripheral blood. This chain links TRBV6-5 with TRBJ2-7; the match to TRBD2 covers 13 bases. The origin of this receptor is a man aged 35 to 55 who had recovered from COVID-19. This CDR3 is CASSSWTSGSYEQYF. CDR3 nucleotides: TGTGCCAGCAGTTCTTGGACTAGCGGGAGTTACGAGCAGTACTTC.